Detailed here is one TCR beta chain. The CDR3 runs 16 residues. Trimming at V came to 5 bases and at J to 3 bases, leaving 7 bases not matched to a gene. Germline V gene data show CDR1 as SSHAT and CDR2 as FNYEAQ (reference sequence). The sample belongs to a study of blood T cell repertoires in COVID-19. About the study: Researchers got acute and convalescent COVID-19 samples from the United States, Italy and Spain. Sources were T cells, B-cell-depleted T cells, or PBMCs; the material itself was cDNA or gDNA.

Authors' methods: Amplification with reference gene primers provided the estimates of nucleated cell counts. Profiling relied on immunoSEQ multiplex PCR, and the TCRdb table lists in-frame clones only, not all of them. V, J and clone size were drawn from that table, and D and trimming were deduced from the DNA. The table has 300,000 to 350,000 clones, about 92% seen once. Followed over time, Seattle patients had been enrolled while infection was active. Sequencing was done on a sample of peripheral blood. The sequence came from a woman aged 60 to 75 with COVID-19, enrolled during active disease. This rearrangement joins TRBV7-7 to TRBJ2-1; TRBD2 matches 10 bases. DNA of the CDR3: TGTGCCAGCAGCCCGACCCTAGCGGGAGTCTACAATGAGCAGTTCTTC. As protein: CASSPTLAGVYNEQFF.